This T cell receptor (beta chain) originates from a study of beta chain features in type 1 diabetes. Germline CDR1 and CDR2: MNHNS and SASEGT. The germline V and J ends were trimmed by 8 bases and 3 bases, with 16 bases remaining between them. This CDR3 spans 14 amino acids. The study's findings and limits: Shorter TCRB CDR3s, moderately but significantly so, were found in Type 1 diabetes patients in all four CD4+ subsets.

This clone showed up just a few times. Its antigen is as yet unknown. The whole isolated RNA underwent reverse transcription, so sequencing captured expressed TCRB transcripts. The protocol was immunoSEQ multiplex PCR, while the TCRdb copy is restricted to in-frame clones and leaves out a portion. The sample has over 600,000 clones; around 12% are singletons. Sequenced: naive CD4+ T cells from blood. The chain couples TRBV6-1 to TRBJ1-2; TRBD1 might be the D (5 bases). The sequence was collected from a man aged 25-40 years with type 1 diabetes. The CDR3 region is CASRGDLGYYGYTF. CDR3 in DNA: TGTGCCAGCCGGGGGGACCTCGGCTACTATGGCTACACCTTC.